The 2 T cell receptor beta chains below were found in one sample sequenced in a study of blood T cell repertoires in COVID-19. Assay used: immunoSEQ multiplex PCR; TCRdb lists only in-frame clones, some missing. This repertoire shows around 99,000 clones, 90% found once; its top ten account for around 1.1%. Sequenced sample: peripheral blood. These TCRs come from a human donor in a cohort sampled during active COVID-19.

In DNA, the CDR3 is TGTGCCAGCAGCGTAGCAGGACAGGGGTACGTGGAAAAACTGTTTTTT. This gives the protein CASSVAGQGYVEKLFF. This sequence joins TRBV9 and TRBJ1-4; 9 bases line up with TRBD1. Germline loops: CDR1 SGDLS, CDR2 YYNGEE. The CDR3 consists of 16 residues. V was clipped by 0 bases and J by 8 bases; unmatched bases: 8.

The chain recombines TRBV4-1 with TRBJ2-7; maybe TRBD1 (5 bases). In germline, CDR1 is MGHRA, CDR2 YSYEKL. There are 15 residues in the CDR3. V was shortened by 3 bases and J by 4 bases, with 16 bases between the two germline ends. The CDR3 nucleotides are TGCGCCAGCAGCCAGGACATGCCGGGTCCGTACGAGCAGTACTTC. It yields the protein CASSQDMPGPYEQYF.